This entry lists 21 T cell receptor beta chains sequenced from one sample in a study of blood T cell repertoires in COVID-19. Sequencing was performed with immunoSEQ multiplex PCR; in TCRdb, only in-frame clones are kept and a portion is missing. The data hold about 190,000 clones, with roughly 89% observed a single time. The sequenced sample was PBMCs or T cells enriched from blood (not recorded which). These receptors all come from a woman aged 25 to 45 who had been exposed to COVID-19.

The chain combines TRBV4-1 with TRBJ2-1; TRBD2 matches at 8 bases. The CDR3 has 18 amino acids. Losses at the gene ends were 0 bases for V and 2 bases for J; bases not matched to a gene: 9. Per the germline V gene, CDR1 is MGHRA and CDR2 is YSYEKL. The CDR3: CASSQDPGAGGTYNEQFF. The CDR3 coding sequence is TGCGCCAGCAGCCAAGACCCGGGGGCGGGGGGTACCTACAATGAGCAGTTCTTC.

This rearrangement joins TRBV7-8 to TRBJ2-7; the D gene is possibly TRBD2 (5 bases). Per germline, CDR1 SGHVS and CDR2 FQNEAQ. The CDR3 totals 15 residues. The V end was cut by 1 base, the J end by 3 bases, with 13 bases between. As DNA, the CDR3 is TGTGCCAGCAGCTTAGTAGGCGCAGAGGGCTACGAGCAGTACTTC. This encodes CASSLVGAEGYEQYF.

The chain carries TRBV9 and TRBJ2-1, with no clear D. The CDR3 contains 17 residues. The germline CDR1 and CDR2 sequences are SGDLS and YYNGEE. The V and J ends lost 0 bases and 2 bases respectively, with 15 bases between them. This CDR3 is CASSVASVRGPYNEQFF. The CDR3 DNA is TGTGCCAGCAGCGTAGCGTCCGTCCGAGGTCCCTACAATGAGCAGTTCTTC. Complete variable domain (other parts from reference TRBV9 and TRBJ2-1): DSGVTQTPKHLITATGQRVTLRCSPRSGDLSVYWYQQSLDQGLQFLIQYYNGEERAKGNILERFSAQQFPDLHSELNLSSLELGDSALYFCASSVASVRGPYNEQFFGPGTRLTVL.

The chain joins TRBV28 to TRBJ1-1; 9 bases align to TRBD1. CDR3 length equals 16 residues. CDR1 and CDR2 from the germline V gene are MDHEN and SYDVKM. The V segment lost 5 bases and the J segment 5 bases; nucleotides outside the gene matches: 12. The CDR3 is CASSPAGTGRGTEAFF. The CDR3 region has the DNA TGTGCCAGCAGTCCGGCGGGGACAGGGAGGGGTACTGAAGCTTTCTTT.

The chain carries TRBV10-3 and TRBJ2-2; 9 nucleotides align to TRBD1. This CDR3 is built from 16 residues. Unmatched junction bases numbered 5, after V lost 2 bases and J lost 4 bases. Germline V gives CDR1 ENHRY, CDR2 SYGVKD. CDR3 sequence reads: CAISEPAQGATGELFF. CDR3 DNA sequence: TGTGCCATCAGTGAGCCGGCACAGGGGGCCACCGGGGAGCTGTTTTTT.

V usage is TRBV10-2 and J usage is TRBJ2-3; TRBD2 agrees at 7 bases. V dropped 4 bases and J dropped 1; count of bases not matched to a gene: 2. Germline values: CDR1 WSHSY, CDR2 SAAADI. The CDR3 extends over 14 amino acids. The CDR3 nucleotides are TGCGCCAGCAGTGTTCGGGGGGGCACAGATACGCAGTATTTT. Residues: CASSVRGGTDTQYF.

The rearrangement links TRBV7-3 to TRBJ1-1; D possibly corresponds to TRBD1 (6 bases). Trimming took 3 bases from V and 9 from J, leaving 14 bases between them. Germline CDR1 SGHTA, CDR2 FQGTGA. The CDR3 totals 13 residues. The CDR3, as DNA: TGTGCCAGCAGCTTGTTTGGCCAGGGGAAAGCTTTCTTT. Protein product: CASSLFGQGKAFF.

The gene calls are TRBV9 and TRBJ1-1; the D gene is possibly TRBD1 (6 bases). Trimming pared 0 bases from V and 1 base from J, leaving 13 bases between. CDR3 length: 16 residues. CDR1 is SGDLS, CDR2 YYNGEE, per germline. The CDR3 spells CASSVARAGANTEAFF. CDR3 in DNA: TGTGCCAGCAGCGTAGCAAGGGCAGGGGCGAACACTGAAGCTTTCTTT.

This chain joins TRBV7-3 and TRBJ1-5, with 10 bases that match TRBD1. V trimming: 5 bases; J trimming: 4 bases; junction bases outside the gene matches: 11. Germline V CDR1 and CDR2: SGHTA, FQGTGA. This CDR3 region has 17 residues. CDR3 DNA sequence: TGTGCCAGCAGCCTTGAAACGGGACAGGGGCCGAATCAGCCCCAGCATTTT. Protein: CASSLETGQGPNQPQHF.

The rearrangement uses TRBV7-9 and TRBJ2-3, with D possibly being TRBD1 (5 bases). The germline V gene encodes CDR1 SEHNR and CDR2 FQNEAQ (reference sequence). V was trimmed by 2 bases and J by 5 bases, leaving 11 bases between them. This CDR3 spans 14 amino acids. The CDR3 region is CASSLQGWEDTQYF. Here the CDR3 DNA reads TGTGCCAGCAGCTTACAGGGTTGGGAAGATACGCAGTATTTT.

Turning to this clone: The same CDR3 arises from other DNA sequences in this sample as well. The rearrangement joins TRBV5-5 to TRBJ1-1, with D unresolved. V was clipped by 1 base and J by 7 bases, with 8 bases between them. The length of the CDR3 is 12 residues. Germline CDR1 and CDR2: SGHKS and YYEKEE (reference sequence). CDR3 bases: TGTGCCAGCAGCTTGCCCGGGAGTGAAGCTTTCTTT. As protein: CASSLPGSEAFF.

V gene TRBV6-2 or TRBV6-3 combines with J gene TRBJ1-1; no clear D gene. This CDR3 region has 15 residues. Trimming took 0 bases from V and 1 from J, leaving 9 bases between them. CDR1 is MNHEY and CDR2 is SVGEGT in the germline V gene. The CDR3 DNA sequence: TGTGCCAGCAGTTACTCTGCGGGTACGAACACTGAAGCTTTCTTT. This translates into CASSYSAGTNTEAFF.

The chain links TRBV9 to TRBJ2-7; D possibly corresponds to TRBD1 (6 bases). The CDR3 runs to 15 residues. V gave up 0 bases and J gave up 5 bases, with 15 bases separating them. Germline CDR1 is SGDLS and CDR2 is YYNGEE. The CDR3 DNA is TGTGCCAGCAGCGTAGACGGGCAGGGGAACCACGAGCAGTACTTC. Its translation: CASSVDGQGNHEQYF.

This clone was picked up one time. CDR3 region: CASSQSTDTQYF. CDR3 sequence (DNA): TGTGCCAGCAGCCAAAGCACAGATACGCAGTATTTT. V usage is TRBV7-9 and J usage is TRBJ2-3, with D unresolved. This CDR3 comprises 12 residues. Looked up from germline, CDR1 is SEHNR and CDR2 is FQNEAQ (reference sequence). Trimming shortened V by 5 bases and J by 0 bases, and 3 bases separated the two germline ends.

The chain carries TRBV6-1 and TRBJ1-1; tentatively, D is TRBD1 (5 bases). The CDR3 covers 15 residues. The V gene lost 2 bases and the J gene lost 5 bases, with 15 bases spanning the gap. The germline gives CDR1 MNHNS, CDR2 SASEGT. This CDR3 reads CASSESQGFGTEAFF. CDR3 nucleotides: TGTGCCAGCAGTGAAAGCCAGGGATTTGGGACTGAAGCTTTCTTT.

The chain couples TRBV27 to TRBJ1-1; 9 bases fit TRBD1. CDR3 size: 19 residues. Trimming removed 0 bases from V and 0 bases from J; junction bases left unmatched: 11. Germline CDR1 and CDR2: MNHEY and SMNVEV (reference sequence). The CDR3 DNA is TGTGCCAGCAGTTTATCGCCCGGGACAGGGAAGTTCATGAACACTGAAGCTTTCTTT. The encoded protein is CASSLSPGTGKFMNTEAFF.

V and J are TRBV19 and TRBJ2-2; D gene unclear. Germline-derived CDR1 and CDR2 are LNHDA and SQIVND (reference sequence). The CDR3 sequence is 14 residues long. Deletions cut 7 bases from V and 1 base from J, with 10 bases between. The CDR3 sequence: CASIRSGNTGELFF. Written as DNA, the CDR3 is TGTGCCAGTATTCGCTCGGGGAACACCGGGGAGCTGTTTTTT.

This clone was observed a handful of times. V gene TRBV27 combines with J gene TRBJ2-1; 13 nucleotides match TRBD2. V dropped 2 bases and J dropped 8; count of bases not matched to a gene: 6. The CDR3 is made up of 16 amino acids. The germline V gene encodes CDR1 MNHEY and CDR2 SMNVEV (reference sequence). The CDR3 nucleotides read TGTGCCAGCAGTTTAAGACTAGCGGGGGGTGTTGATGAGCAGTTCTTC. Amino acids: CASSLRLAGGVDEQFF.

The chain combines TRBV7-9 with TRBJ2-3, with 9 bases that match TRBD2. Germline CDR1 is SEHNR and CDR2 is FQNEAQ (reference sequence). V trimming: 7 bases; J trimming: 6 bases; junction bases outside the gene matches: 8. CDR3 length: 14 amino acids. In DNA, the CDR3 is TGTGCCAGCATCCCGATAGCGGGGGTCGATACGCAGTATTTT. Amino acid sequence: CASIPIAGVDTQYF.

CDR3 in amino acids: CTSSQVISLSSGNTIYF. Here the CDR3 DNA reads TGCACCAGCAGCCAAGTTATAAGCCTGAGCTCTGGAAACACCATATATTTT. The V call is TRBV1, the J call TRBJ1-3. TRBV1 is a pseudogene. The CDR3 is 17 residues long.

CDR3 nucleotides: TGTGCCAGCAGCCCCCCGATTGGACAGGGCAACTATGGCTACACCTTC. Its protein product is CASSPPIGQGNYGYTF. The chain joins TRBV9 to TRBJ1-2, with 8 bases that match TRBD1. The CDR3 consists of 16 residues. V lost 4 bases and J lost 2; bases outside the gene matches: 10. Looked up from germline, CDR1 is SGDLS and CDR2 is YYNGEE.